At least ten counts were recorded for the clone carrying this TCR beta chain. Its cognate antigen is unknown. Stated time point: patch test 2, 6 weeks after DPC sensitization. The sample's treatment: therapeutic diphenylcyclopropenone sensitization with weekly scalp DPC. The junction had 6 bases not matched to a gene; V was cut back by 4 bases and J by 8 bases. Germline values: CDR1 MNHEY, CDR2 SVGAGI. The CDR3 is made up of 14 amino acids. The library tagged individual cDNA molecules with unique molecular identifiers. In the original processing: The median was around 100,000 TCRs per sample, ranging roughly 23,224 to 690,600. TCRdb ran MiXCR on the RACE reads and lists one entry per CDR3 protein. TCRdb, rather than the study authors, made the V and J calls. The sample has 80,000 to 100,000 distinct CDR3 sequences, 10% seen once; the top ten hold approximately 5%. This record comes from a study of human T cells and chemical hapten exposure. Study results and limitations: It should be noted that donors had alopecia, so their immune response may differ from healthy people's. Large CDR3 similarity clusters arose significantly more often from expanded TCRs than from controls.

The TCR originated in a woman between 50 and 59 years old with alopecia areata. Some clones in this sample may be carry-over from other donors' samples. The chain links TRBV6-5 to TRBJ1-2, with 11 nucleotides matching TRBD1. The sample here was whole blood, taken in connection with sensitization to the hapten diphenylcyclopropenone (DPC). The CDR3 sequence: CASSSDRGRQGYTF. CDR3 coding DNA: TGTGCCAGCAGTTCGGACAGGGGGCGTCAAGGCTACACCTTC.